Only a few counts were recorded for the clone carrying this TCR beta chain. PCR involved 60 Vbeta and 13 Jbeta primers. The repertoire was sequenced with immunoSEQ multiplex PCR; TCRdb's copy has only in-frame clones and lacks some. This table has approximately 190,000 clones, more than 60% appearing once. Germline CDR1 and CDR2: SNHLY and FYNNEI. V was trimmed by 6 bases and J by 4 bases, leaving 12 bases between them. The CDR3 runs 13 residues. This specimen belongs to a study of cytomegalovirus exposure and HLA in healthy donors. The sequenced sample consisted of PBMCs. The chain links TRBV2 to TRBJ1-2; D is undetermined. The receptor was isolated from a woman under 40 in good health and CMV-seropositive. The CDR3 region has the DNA TGTGCCAGCAGAAAGCTGGGCCCCTATGGCTACACCTTC. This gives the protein CASRKLGPYGYTF.